Given below is one TCR beta chain in context. Its target is unknown. UMIs containing a 6-nucleotide sample barcode were added via template switching. Two rounds of nested PCR, of about 16 and 10 cycles, were run on TCRalpha and TCRbeta cDNA. From the 5' RACE reads, TCRdb lists one entry per CDR3 protein and no DNA. The sample's table shows 350,000 to 500,000 distinct CDR3 sequences. The data stem from a study of monozygotic twins with inflammatory bowel disease. Study-wide results and caveats: Repertoire similarity did not differ between concordant and discordant twins, perhaps due to limited power. Healthy co-twins had higher TCRbeta inverse Simpson diversity than their IBD twins.

This CDR3 spans 12 amino acids. CDR1 SGHNT and CDR2 YYREEE come from the germline V gene (reference sequence). V usage is TRBV5-4 and J usage is TRBJ2-1. This TCR derives from a human donor with ulcerative colitis or Crohn's disease, or a healthy co-twin of an affected twin (not recorded which). Sequencing was done on a sample of blood. The CDR3 loop reads CASSLWDNEQFF.